The sequence of this T cell receptor beta chain was determined in a study of T cells in Graves' hyperthyroidism and ophthalmopathy. The sample holds many counts of this clonotype. What it binds is unknown. Newly diagnosed patients aged 18 to 65 had hyperthyroidism of under 2 months' duration. It was uncontrolled infection, other autoimmune disease, pregnancy or lactation that excluded patients. Study observations and caveats: Most thyroid clonotypes with frequency above 0.001 were detected in blood.

The CDR3 is made up of 15 amino acids. Deletions cut 0 bases from V and 3 bases from J, with 9 bases between. The germline gives CDR1 LGHDT, CDR2 YNNKEL (reference sequence). RNA transcripts served as the template for amplifying TCR beta CDR3 regions. First-round RT-PCR with HTBI primers amplified the TCR CDR3 region. TCRdb independently ran MiXCR on the multiplex PCR reads; one entry per CDR3 protein. The table has a few hundred thousand distinct CDR3 sequences, around 15% seen once; the top ten hold around 14%. This clonotype was sampled from a woman in her forties with Graves' hyperthyroidism. This chain links TRBV3-1 with TRBJ2-1; D may be TRBD1 (6 bases). Sequenced sample: blood. CDR3 in amino acids: CASSQEGHIYNEQFF. The CDR3 coding sequence is TGTGCCAGCAGCCAAGAGGGACACATCTACAATGAGCAGTTCTTC.